The source of this TCR beta chain is a study of shared clonotypes between healthy human individuals. Turning to the study itself: Every donor yielded three CD4 naive, three CD4 memory, two CD8 naive and one CD8 memory plate. Study findings and constraints: Sampling was confined to blood; repertoires within tissues likely differ. Some naive CD4 clonotypes, around 5%, turned up in common across a handful of donors.

Comment on this clone: Its specificity is unknown.

Assay: immunoSEQ multiplex PCR; the TCRdb copy retains only in-frame clones and omits some. This table has around 750,000 clones, approximately 74% appearing once. J gave up 7 bases and V 6 bases, and 12 bases lay outside the gene matches. Germline V CDR1 and CDR2: MDHEN, SYDVKM. There are 15 residues in the CDR3. Specimen: memory CD4+ T cells sorted from blood. Subset defined: CD45RA-negative fraction. The V and J genes are TRBV28 and TRBJ2-1, with 7 bases identical to TRBD2. The source is a woman aged 25-40 years in good health. CDR3: CASRRREGHLNEQFF. DNA for the CDR3: TGTGCCAGCAGACGCAGGGAGGGGCATCTAAATGAGCAGTTCTTC. Full variable domain (remainder filled in from reference TRBV28 and TRBJ2-1): DVKVTQSSRYLVKRTGEKVFLECVQDMDHENMFWYRQDPGLGLRLIYFSYDVKMKEKGDIPEGYSVSREKKERFSLILESASTNQTSMYLCASRRREGHLNEQFFGPGTRLTVL.